The next 20 T cell receptor beta chains were all read from a single sample in a study of shared clonotypes between healthy human individuals. Assay used: immunoSEQ multiplex PCR; TCRdb lists only in-frame clones, some missing. The repertoire has some 2 million clones, roughly 95% of them found once; the top ten carry 0.1% to 0.15%. The sequenced sample was naive CD4+ T cells sorted from blood. As for subset: CD45RA+ positively selected. These receptors were obtained from a man younger than 35 in good health.

This clone was detected once. The V call is TRBV18, the J call TRBJ1-6; D may be TRBD1 (6 bases). The germline V and J ends were trimmed by 2 bases and 7 bases, with 12 bases remaining between them. The germline gives CDR1 KGHSH, CDR2 LQKENI. The CDR3 contains 15 residues. CDR3 sequence reads: CASSPTGAENSPLHF. The CDR3 region has the DNA TGTGCCAGCTCACCAACGGGGGCGGAGAATTCACCCCTCCACTTT.

The rearrangement links TRBV6-1 to TRBJ2-7; D perhaps matches TRBD2 (7 bases). Per germline, CDR1 MNHNS and CDR2 SASEGT. CDR3 length equals 15 residues. Trimming removed 9 bases at V and 2 bases at J, with 20 bases between. In nucleotides, the CDR3 is TGTGCCAGTCAAATACAGGGCGCGGGGGCCTACGAGCAGTACTTC. Translated, it gives CASQIQGAGAYEQYF.

In regard to this clone: This may be a read error: a much more frequent sequence differs by one nucleotide. The chain uses TRBV14 and TRBJ1-2; D might be TRBD1 (6 bases). V was cut by 6 bases and J by 2 bases, with 7 bases left in between. This CDR3 is 12 amino acids long. Looked up from germline, CDR1 is SGHDN and CDR2 is FVKESK. CDR3 loop: CASSTGNYGYTF. Written as DNA, the CDR3 is TGTGCCAGCAGTACAGGGAACTATGGCTACACCTTC.

This chain connects TRBV27 to TRBJ1-5, with 12 bases that match TRBD1. The CDR3 loop spans 16 amino acids. V lost 5 bases to trimming and J lost 7 bases; unmatched junction nucleotides: 9. The germline V gene encodes CDR1 MNHEY and CDR2 SMNVEV (reference sequence). DNA of the CDR3: TGTGCCAGCAGTCCGAGGGACAGGGGGCGAAGACAGCCCCAGCATTTT. Translating it yields CASSPRDRGRRQPQHF.

This clone appeared once. The chain joins TRBV5-1 to TRBJ1-2, with D unclear. There are 12 residues in the CDR3. Trimming cost V 4 bases and J 8 bases, with 12 bases left between them. Per the germline V gene, CDR1 is SGHRS and CDR2 is YFSETQ. The CDR3 region is CASSHSGVGYTF. CDR3 coding DNA: TGCGCCAGCAGCCATAGCGGGGTAGGCTACACCTTC.

The chain uses TRBV10-1 and TRBJ1-2; D gene ambiguous. This CDR3 has 13 amino acids. V dropped 10 bases and J dropped 0 bases, with 12 bases sitting between them. From germline, CDR1 is WNHNN and CDR2 SYGVQD (reference sequence). CDR3 coding DNA: TGCGCCACCAGCGACTTTACTAACTATGGCTACACCTTC. Encoded protein: CATSDFTNYGYTF.

The chain couples TRBV10-1 to TRBJ2-7; 13 nucleotides line up with TRBD2. CDR1 and CDR2 (germline): WNHNN, SYGVQD (reference sequence). The CDR3 sequence is 15 residues long. The J segment lost 1 base and the V segment lost 4 bases, leaving 1 base of the junction unmatched. The CDR3 DNA reads as TGCGCCAGCAGTGCGGGACTAGCGGGATCCTACGAGCAGTACTTC. Its protein is CASSAGLAGSYEQYF.

This clone was detected once. The sample holds other DNA sequences that translate to the same CDR3. The J gene is TRBJ2-1, the V gene TRBV7-2; D is uncertain. The length of the CDR3 is 11 residues. Germline CDR1 reads SGHTA; CDR2 reads FQGNSA. Trimming took off 3 bases at V and 7 bases at J, with 4 bases between the two ends. The CDR3: CASSLLNEQFF. The CDR3 DNA reads TGTGCCAGCAGCTTGCTGAATGAGCAGTTCTTC.

V usage is TRBV19 and J usage is TRBJ2-5; possibly TRBD1 for D (6 bases). CDR1 and CDR2 (germline): LNHDA, SQIVND (reference sequence). The CDR3 spans 13 residues. V lost 6 bases, J lost 2 bases, and 10 bases lay in between. In DNA, the CDR3 is TGTGCCAGTAGGCCGACAGGACAAGAGACCCAGTACTTC. Translating gives CASRPTGQETQYF.

The J gene is TRBJ1-2, the V gene TRBV11-2, with D tentatively TRBD1 (5 bases). The germline V and J ends were trimmed by 1 base and 6 bases, with 21 bases remaining between them. Germline V gives CDR1 SGHAT, CDR2 FQNNGV. This CDR3 comprises 17 residues. The CDR3 bases are TGTGCCAGCAGCTTAGGGGGGACGGCCGGGGCTATTGATGGCTACACCTTC. Translated: CASSLGGTAGAIDGYTF.

V is TRBV9 and J is TRBJ2-1, with 12 bases matching TRBD1. Losses at the gene ends were 0 bases for V and 8 bases for J; bases not matched to a gene: 3. The germline gives CDR1 SGDLS, CDR2 YYNGEE. The CDR3 contains 15 residues. This CDR3 is CASSVEGQGAHEQFF. The CDR3 DNA sequence: TGTGCCAGCAGCGTAGAGGGACAGGGGGCGCATGAGCAGTTCTTC.

This clone was picked up one time. Distinct nucleotide sequences in the sample also encode this CDR3. The chain carries TRBV19 and TRBJ2-7; 12 positions match TRBD1. Looked up from germline, CDR1 is LNHDA and CDR2 is SQIVND (reference sequence). V shed 5 bases, J shed 6 bases, and the junction held 11 bases outside the gene matches. CDR3 length: 16 amino acids. The CDR3 sequence: CASSPLPGQGAGEQYF. The CDR3 nucleotides are TGTGCCAGTAGTCCACTTCCGGGACAGGGGGCAGGCGAGCAGTACTTC.

The chain has TRBV7-2 and TRBJ2-7; D remains ambiguous. This CDR3 is 12 amino acids long. Germline V CDR1 and CDR2: SGHTA, FQGNSA. The ends were cut back, 5 bases at V and 3 bases at J, with 8 bases in the middle. CDR3 sequence (DNA): TGTGCCAGCAGCCGTGACGTCTACGAGCAGTACTTC. It specifies CASSRDVYEQYF.

V is TRBV4-1 and J is TRBJ2-1; no clear D. There are 15 residues in the CDR3. Germline V CDR1 and CDR2: MGHRA, YSYEKL. Trimming cost V 0 bases and J 4 bases, with 10 bases left between them. The CDR3 region is CASSQDVTVYNEQFF. The CDR3 DNA reads TGCGCCAGCAGCCAAGACGTCACAGTGTACAATGAGCAGTTCTTC.

This chain links TRBV2 with TRBJ1-6; 9 nucleotides match TRBD1. Germline V gives CDR1 SNHLY, CDR2 FYNNEI. J was trimmed by 10 bases and V by 4 bases; bases with no gene match: 11. The CDR3 spans 16 residues. Here the CDR3 reads CASSGPGTGNSSPLHF. CDR3 sequence (DNA): TGTGCCAGCAGTGGTCCCGGGACAGGGAATTCCTCACCCCTCCACTTT. Full variable domain (rest looked up from reference TRBV2 and TRBJ1-6): EPEVTQTPSHQVTQMGQEVILRCVPISNHLYFYWYRQILGQKVEFLVSFYNNEISEKSEIFDDQFSVERPDGSNFTLKIRSTKLEDSAMYFCASSGPGTGNSSPLHFGNGTRLTVT.

This clone has only one observation. This may stem from a read error, because a much larger clone lies one nucleotide away. The V call is TRBV10-3, the J call TRBJ1-1; tentative D call: TRBD1 (6 bases). This CDR3 comprises 13 residues. CDR1 and CDR2 (germline): ENHRY, SYGVKD. The CDR3 loop reads CAIRTYLAGEASF. CDR3 sequence (DNA): TGTGCCATCAGAACCTACTTGGCAGGGGAGGCTTCCTTT.

The rearrangement joins TRBV15 to TRBJ1-2; D ambiguous. This CDR3 is built from 14 residues. Germline V lookup: CDR1 LNHNV, CDR2 YYDKDF (reference sequence). The V end lost 4 bases, the J end lost 3 bases, and 12 bases lay between the germline ends. The CDR3 sequence: CATSITEGHYGYTF. The CDR3 DNA follows: TGTGCCACCAGCATTACGGAGGGTCACTATGGCTACACCTTC.

This clone was seen once. J is TRBJ1-6 and V is TRBV30, with D uncertain. Deletions cut 4 bases from V and 3 bases from J, with 16 bases between. This CDR3 region has 16 residues. CDR1 GTSNPN and CDR2 SVGIG come from the germline V gene (reference sequence). CDR3 loop: CAWNGLSSRYNSPLHF. The CDR3 nucleotides read TGTGCCTGGAATGGACTATCCTCCCGCTATAATTCACCCCTCCACTTT.

The rearrangement uses TRBV5-1 and TRBJ2-1; 9 nucleotides match TRBD2. There are 16 residues in the CDR3. Germline trimming cut 4 bases from V and 7 bases from J; bases unmatched to any gene: 12. Germline assignment: CDR1 SGHRS and CDR2 YFSETQ. The CDR3 region has the DNA TGCGCCAGCAGCATTACCGGGCGGGAGGGCTGGAATGAGCAGTTCTTC. This sequence encodes CASSITGREGWNEQFF.

V is TRBV7-2 and J is TRBJ2-3; 10 nucleotides align to TRBD2. The CDR3 contains 16 residues. After removal of 5 bases from V and 6 bases from J, the junction contained 11 bases not matched to a gene. Per germline, CDR1 SGHTA and CDR2 FQGNSA. The CDR3 region has the DNA TGTGCCAGCAGCCAGGCGCAAGCGGGAGGGTTTGATACGCAGTATTTT. This translates into CASSQAQAGGFDTQYF.